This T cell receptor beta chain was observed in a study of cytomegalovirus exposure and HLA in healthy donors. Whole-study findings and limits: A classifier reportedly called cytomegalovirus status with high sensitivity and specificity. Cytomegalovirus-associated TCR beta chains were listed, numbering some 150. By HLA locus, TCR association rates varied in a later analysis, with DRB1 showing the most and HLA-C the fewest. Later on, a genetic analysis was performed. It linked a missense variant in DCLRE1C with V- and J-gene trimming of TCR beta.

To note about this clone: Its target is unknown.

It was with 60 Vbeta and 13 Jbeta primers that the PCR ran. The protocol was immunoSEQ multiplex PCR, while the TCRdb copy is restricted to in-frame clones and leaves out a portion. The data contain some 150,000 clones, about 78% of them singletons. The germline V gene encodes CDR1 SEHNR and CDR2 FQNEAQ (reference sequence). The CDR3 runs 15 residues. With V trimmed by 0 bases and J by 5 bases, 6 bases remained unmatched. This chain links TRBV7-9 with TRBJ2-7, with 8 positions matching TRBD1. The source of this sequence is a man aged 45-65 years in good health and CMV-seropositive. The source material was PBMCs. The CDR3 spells CASSLAGQGTHEQYF. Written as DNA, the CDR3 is TGTGCCAGCAGCTTAGCAGGACAGGGAACCCACGAGCAGTACTTC.